These 23 T cell receptor beta chains share one sample of origin, sequenced in a study of metastatic and nonmetastatic thyroid tumors. Until they underwent thyroid surgery, no patient had received any treatment. Using MiXCR, TCRdb reanalyzed the PCR reads. The data show some 26,000 clones, with roughly 24% seen just once and approximately 20% held by the top ten. The sample consisted of blood. Receptor source: a male donor with papillary thyroid cancer or a benign thyroid nodule (not recorded which). Some clones in this sample may be carry-over from other donors' samples.

The chain is built from TRBV4-1 and TRBJ1-5; D is unresolved. The CDR3 is 15 amino acids. V lost 10 bases and J 0 bases, leaving 16 bases between the germline ends. CDR1 is MGHRA, CDR2 YSYEKL, per germline. In DNA, the CDR3 is TGCGCCAACCCTACACCGGAATATAGCAATCAGCCCCAGCATTTT. Translation: CANPTPEYSNQPQHF.

At least ten counts were recorded for this clone. A much larger clone lies one base from this, so it may be a read error. The identical CDR3 is also encoded by other nucleotide sequences in the sample. The chain combines TRBV7-9 with TRBJ1-2; possible D gene TRBD1, 6 bases. The germline gives CDR1 SEHNR, CDR2 FQNEAQ (reference sequence). The CDR3 is 13 residues long. V shed 11 bases and J shed 0 bases, with 13 bases lying between them. The chain's CDR3 is CAGTGAPNYGYTF. CDR3 in DNA: TGTGCCGGCACGGGGGCCCCTAACTATGGCTACACCTTC.

CDR3 bases: TGTGCCAGCAGTTTAACGCAGGTGTGGGCCGACGAGCAGTACTTC. Protein sequence: CASSLTQVWADEQYF. The chain carries TRBV28 and TRBJ2-7; no clear D gene. Trimming took 2 bases from V and 5 from J, leaving 16 bases between them. CDR3 length equals 15 residues. Germline V gene data show CDR1 as MDHEN and CDR2 as SYDVKM.

At least ten counts were recorded for this clone. This chain uses TRBV28 with TRBJ2-1; TRBD2 agrees at 7 bases. The CDR3 covers 17 residues. The germline gives CDR1 MDHEN, CDR2 SYDVKM. V gave up 6 bases and J gave up 6 bases; unmatched junction bases: 17. CDR3 region: CASSAGRGTPSANEQFF. The CDR3 DNA follows: TGTGCCAGCAGCGCTGGGCGGGGGACCCCTAGCGCCAATGAGCAGTTCTTC. The full variable domain, its missing parts supplied by reference TRBV28 and TRBJ2-1, is DVKVTQSSRYLVKRTGEKVFLECVQDMDHENMFWYRQDPGLGLRLIYFSYDVKMKEKGDIPEGYSVSREKKERFSLILESASTNQTSMYLCASSAGRGTPSANEQFFGPGTRLTVL.

In regard to this clone: The limits of the CDR3 on the DNA are not certain, so only TCRdb's listed CDR3 is given. V is TRBV9 and J is TRBJ1-3; no check of the table's D call, TRBD1, against the DNA was made. Inclusive of both ends, the CDR3 amounts to 14 amino acids. Per the germline V gene, CDR1 is SGDLS and CDR2 is YYNGEE. CDR3 loop: CASSWGQGSDTIYF.

The sample holds a few counts of this clone. The chain couples TRBV6-2 or TRBV6-3 to TRBJ1-1; possible D gene TRBD1, 6 bases. CDR1 is MNHEY and CDR2 is SVGEGT in the germline V gene. V was cut by 4 bases and J by 4 bases, with 10 bases left in between. This CDR3 is 13 amino acids long. The CDR3 DNA is TGTGCCAGCAGTTCCACAGGGATCACTGAAGCTTTCTTT. This translates into CASSSTGITEAFF.

The sample holds a few counts of this clone. The chain uses TRBV20-1 and TRBJ2-7, with TRBD2 identical over 9 bases. Trimming at V came to 6 bases and at J to 5 bases, leaving 17 bases not matched to a gene. Germline CDR1 reads DFQATT; CDR2 reads SNEGSKA (reference sequence). The CDR3 is 16 amino acids. CDR3 loop: CSALGVAGASLNEQYF. The CDR3 coding sequence is TGCAGTGCCCTCGGGGTAGCGGGAGCCTCCCTCAACGAGCAGTACTTC.

This clone qualifies as medium-sized (0.01 to 0.1%). The V call is TRBV6-1, the J call TRBJ2-7; 9 bases agree with TRBD1. CDR3 length: 16 residues. Per germline, CDR1 MNHNS and CDR2 SASEGT. The V gene end was trimmed by 5 bases and the J gene end by 2 bases; junction bases not matched to a gene: 10. Here the CDR3 reads CASSRSGTGYTYEQYF. The CDR3 coding sequence is TGTGCCAGCAGTCGCTCCGGGACAGGGTACACCTACGAGCAGTACTTC.

This clone was found many times. A much larger clone sits a single nucleotide away, making a read error possible. This same CDR3 is encoded by further DNA sequences in the sample. This chain joins TRBV10-3 and TRBJ2-1; 7 bases map to TRBD2. This CDR3 contains 15 residues. With V trimmed by 6 bases and J by 6 bases, 11 bases remained unmatched. CDR1 and CDR2 (germline): ENHRY, SYGVKD. The CDR3 sequence is CAIRPGLAGVNEQFF. As DNA, the CDR3 is TGTGCCATCAGACCTGGACTGGCGGGAGTCAATGAGCAGTTCTTC.

In this sample, this clone turned up many times. The chain uses TRBV2 and TRBJ1-2; a weak D match, TRBD1 (5 bases). In germline, CDR1 is SNHLY, CDR2 FYNNEI. The CDR3 length is 14 residues. V lost 4 bases to trimming and J lost 6 bases, with 15 bases between them. CDR3 protein: CASSAGRAVDGYTF. The CDR3 coding sequence is TGTGCCAGCAGTGCAGGCAGGGCCGTGGATGGCTACACCTTC.

A remark on this clone: An end of the junction does not agree with germline; a read error may underlie this. The chain is built from TRBV5-6 and TRBJ1-1, with a tentative D call TRBD1 (6 bases). The V gene's germline CDR1 is SGHDT and CDR2 YYEEEE. This CDR3 is 13 amino acids long. The CDR3 here is CARSSQGQSEAFF. CDR3 nucleotide sequence: TGTGCCAGGAGCTCGCAGGGGCAATCTGAAGCTTTCTTT.

On this clone: A much larger clone is a single base away; this may be a read error. The V gene is TRBV3-1, the J gene TRBJ2-2, with 7 bases fitting TRBD2. V was clipped by 0 bases and J by 8 bases; unmatched bases: 6. Germline V gene lookup returns CDR1 LGHDT and CDR2 YNNKEL (reference sequence). This CDR3 spans 15 amino acids. The CDR3 sequence is CASSQEGRGVGELFF. The CDR3 DNA reads TGTGCCAGCAGCCAAGAAGGGAGGGGCGTGGGGGAGCTGTTTTTT.

This clone was seen ten or more times. The V call is TRBV20-1, the J call TRBJ1-1; no clear D gene. CDR3 length: 11 residues. CDR1 and CDR2 from the germline V gene are DFQATT and SNEGSKA (reference sequence). Between the trimmed V and J ends, which lost 3 bases and 2 bases, there was a span of 4 bases. CDR3 in DNA: TGCAGTGCTAGGGAAAACACTGAAGCTTTCTTT. Protein sequence: CSARENTEAFF.

To note about this clone: The junction departs from germline at one end; a sequencing error may be responsible. This rearrangement joins TRBV3-1 to TRBJ2-7; no firm D call. The CDR3 loop spans 12 amino acids. Germline V gene sequence: CDR1 LGHDT, CDR2 YNNKEL (reference sequence). The CDR3 sequence is CAISLESYERYF. The CDR3 DNA follows: TGTGCCATCAGCCTCGAGTCCTACGAGCGGTACTTC.

The gene calls are TRBV6-2 or TRBV6-3 and TRBJ2-7; D is undetermined. CDR1 MNHEY and CDR2 SVGEGT come from the germline V gene. This CDR3 region has 13 residues. CDR3 amino acids: CGTGDPGWYEQYF. The CDR3 coding sequence is TGTGGGACCGGAGACCCTGGATGGTACGAGCAGTACTTC.

This clone was counted between two and nine times. An end of the junction does not agree with germline; a read error may underlie this. The chain is built from TRBV19 and TRBJ2-7, with D maybe TRBD1 (5 bases). This CDR3 is 13 amino acids long. Germline V CDR1 and CDR2: LNHDA, SQIVND (reference sequence). The CDR3 loop reads CASSTSTGSEHYF. The CDR3 DNA follows: TGTGCCAGTAGTACAAGTACAGGAAGCGAGCATTACTTC. The whole variable domain, remainder taken from reference TRBV19 and TRBJ2-7, is DGGITQSPKYLFRKEGQNVTLSCEQNLNHDAMYWYRQDPGQGLRLIYYSQIVNDFQKGDIAEGYSVSREKKESFPLTVTSAQKNPTAFYLCASSTSTGSEHYFGPGTRLTVT.

In its sample, this clone was seen many times. The V and J genes are TRBV5-6 and TRBJ2-7; no definite D call. V dropped 1 base and J dropped 9 bases, with 8 bases sitting between them. Germline-derived CDR1 and CDR2 are SGHDT and YYEEEE. This CDR3 is built from 11 residues. This CDR3 is CASSLRIGQYF. DNA for the CDR3: TGTGCCAGCAGCTTGCGCATCGGGCAGTACTTC.

The gene calls are TRBV5-1 and TRBJ2-1; D is ambiguous. Germline V gene lookup returns CDR1 SGHRS and CDR2 YFSETQ. The CDR3 totals 14 residues. V was pared by 1 base and J by 10 bases, with 15 bases between. The CDR3 region has the DNA TGCGCCAGCAGCTTGCCGGGCCATCCCCAAGAGCAGTTCTTC. Translation gives CASSLPGHPQEQFF.

This clone was detected only a few times. This may stem from a read error, because a much larger clone lies one nucleotide away. The rearrangement joins TRBV5-4 to TRBJ1-1; 8 nucleotides agree with TRBD1. Trimming took 2 bases from V and 1 from J; bases not matched to a gene: 13. The germline V gene has CDR1 SGHNT and CDR2 YYREEE (reference sequence). The CDR3 contains 18 residues. The CDR3 loop is CASSFSELRGQRNTEAFF. The CDR3 DNA follows: TGTGCCAGCAGCTTCAGTGAACTCAGGGGGCAGAGGAACACTGAAGCTTTCTTT.

This clone was observed at least ten times. The chain has TRBV6-1 and TRBJ1-3; D gene unclear. The CDR3 runs to 14 residues. Trimming took off 11 bases at V and 4 bases at J, with 18 bases between the two ends. Germline-derived CDR1 and CDR2 are MNHNS and SASEGT. The CDR3 DNA reads as TGTGCCGCTGGGGAGCCACTACAAGGAAACACCATATATTTT. Translating it yields CAAGEPLQGNTIYF.

By proportion, this clone is medium-sized (0.01 to 0.1%). The CDR3: CATSDGDGSNQPQHF. In DNA, the CDR3 is TGTGCCACCAGTGACGGTGACGGAAGCAATCAGCCCCAGCATTTT. V gene TRBV24-1 combines with J gene TRBJ1-5; no definite D call. CDR1 is KGHDR and CDR2 is SFDVKD in the germline V gene. V gave up 4 bases and J gave up 1 base, with 10 bases separating them. The CDR3 is 15 residues long.

This clone appeared many times. This sequence joins TRBV7-2 and TRBJ1-4; the D is unclear. CDR1 is SGHTA and CDR2 is FQGNSA in the germline V gene. Trimming cost V 1 base and J 6 bases, with 15 bases left between them. This CDR3 region has 16 residues. CDR3 residues: CASSLGTGRSYEKLFF. CDR3 nucleotide sequence: TGTGCCAGCAGCTTAGGAACGGGCCGCTCGTATGAAAAACTGTTTTTT.

The rearrangement uses TRBV7-2 and TRBJ1-4, with 8 positions matching TRBD1. The CDR3 is made up of 15 amino acids. Germline V gives CDR1 SGHTA, CDR2 FQGNSA. V lost 5 bases and J lost 5; bases outside the gene matches: 7. The CDR3 here is CASSQGAGGNEKLFF. The CDR3, as DNA: TGTGCCAGCAGCCAAGGGGCAGGGGGCAATGAAAAACTGTTTTTT.